This TCR beta chain came from a study of OX40 agonist ivuxolimab in advanced cancers. Study background: Patients' therapy was ivuxolimab, an antibody that acts as an agonist of OX40 (CD134).

Deletions cut 5 bases from V and 2 bases from J, with 12 bases between. There are 14 residues in the CDR3. Germline assignment: CDR1 SGHVS and CDR2 FQNEAQ. Regarding this clone: Antigen specificity is unknown.

Generated by immunoSEQ multiplex PCR, the TCRdb table keeps only in-frame clones and is missing some. The sample has tens of thousands of clones, about 85% seen once. General study findings and limits: At 0.1 to 3.0 mg/kg, clonal expansion of CD4+ and CD8+ blood T cells had occurred by week 6.

Sequenced here: CD4+ or CD8+ T cells sorted from blood, sampled in a trial of the OX40 agonist ivuxolimab. This clonotype was obtained from an adult with an advanced solid tumor such as melanoma, head and neck, liver or kidney cancer. This sequence joins TRBV7-8 and TRBJ1-1; D might be TRBD1 (5 bases). The CDR3 bases are TGTGCCAGCAGCGTATCAGGGTACAACACTGAAGCTTTCTTT. Amino acids: CASSVSGYNTEAFF.